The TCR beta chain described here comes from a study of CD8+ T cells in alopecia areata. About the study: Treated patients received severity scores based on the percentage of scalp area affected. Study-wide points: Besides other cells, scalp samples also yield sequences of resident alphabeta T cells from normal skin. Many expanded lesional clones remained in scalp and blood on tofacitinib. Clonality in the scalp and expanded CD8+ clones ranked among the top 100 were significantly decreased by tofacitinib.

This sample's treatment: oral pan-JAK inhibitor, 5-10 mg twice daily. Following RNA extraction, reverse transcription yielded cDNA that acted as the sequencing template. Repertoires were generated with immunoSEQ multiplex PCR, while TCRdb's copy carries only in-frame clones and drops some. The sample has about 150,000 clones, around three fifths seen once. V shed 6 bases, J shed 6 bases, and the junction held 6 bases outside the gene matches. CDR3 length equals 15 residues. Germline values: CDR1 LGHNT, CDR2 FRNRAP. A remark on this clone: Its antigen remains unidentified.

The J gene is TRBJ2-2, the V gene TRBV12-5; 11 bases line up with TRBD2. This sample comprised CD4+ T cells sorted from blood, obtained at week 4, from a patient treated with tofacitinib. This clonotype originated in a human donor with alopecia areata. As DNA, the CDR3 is TGTGCTAGTGGAATGGGACTAGCGGTCGCCGGGGAGCTGTTTTTT. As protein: CASGMGLAVAGELFF.